The rows below give T cell receptor beta chains drawn from one sample of a study of OX40 agonist ivuxolimab in advanced cancers. Repertoires were generated with immunoSEQ multiplex PCR, while TCRdb's copy carries only in-frame clones and drops some. The sample yields tens of thousands of clones, roughly nine tenths seen once. This material consisted of CD4+ or CD8+ T cells sorted from blood, taken in a trial of the OX40 agonist ivuxolimab. These receptors were taken from an adult with an advanced solid tumor such as melanoma, head and neck, liver or kidney cancer. Each CDR3 is given without its conserved first and last residue.

CDR3	V	J
ASSVGLAVYNEQF	TRBV5-1	TRBJ2-1
ASSYTTSGGFDEQF	TRBV6-5	TRBJ2-1
ASSWTDGNTIY	TRBV5-5	TRBJ1-3
ASGSVTRNPGDEQF	TRBV9	TRBJ2-1
ASSLGSGGMDEQF	TRBV5-1	TRBJ2-1
ASSDKPSGSYNEQF	TRBV6-4	TRBJ2-1
SVDAGYT	TRBV29-1	TRBJ1-2
ASSFRSYNSPLH	TRBV27	TRBJ1-6
ASSSTGQGAFYGYT	TRBV5-1	TRBJ1-2
ASSSDGTDTQY	TRBV5-4	TRBJ2-3
ASSKARGQDNQPQH	TRBV21-1	TRBJ1-5
ASQPGTHGQY	TRBV2	TRBJ2-7
ASSDMSFNEQF	TRBV6-1	TRBJ2-1
ASSRAYWESSTDTQY	TRBV5-1	TRBJ2-3
ASSITGGAYNEQF	TRBV28	TRBJ2-1
ASTDRGRRYAEAF	TRBV19	TRBJ1-1
ASSVAADSYGYT	TRBV9	TRBJ1-2
ASSLLAGVHEQY	TRBV27	TRBJ2-7
ASSLKAGNYT	TRBV27	TRBJ1-2
ASSLPGRGAYNEQF	TRBV5-4	TRBJ2-1
ASSSSGAYNEQF	TRBV27	TRBJ2-1
ASRLSVSHEQF	TRBV27	TRBJ2-1
ASSSQGDRVFYEQY	TRBV9	TRBJ2-7
ASIERSYEQY	TRBV2	TRBJ2-7
ASSLGQAGANVLT	TRBV19	TRBJ2-6
ASSSLDGQPQH	TRBV27	TRBJ1-5
ASSQKGQGWITEAF	TRBV4-1	TRBJ1-1
ASSQVPNEAF	TRBV4-1	TRBJ1-1
ASSGGNTIY	TRBV13	TRBJ1-3
ASSHVPYNEQF	TRBV11-1	TRBJ2-1
ASSQVLDYEQY	TRBV4-1	TRBJ2-7
ASSESPDRLYGYT	TRBV9	TRBJ1-2
SVSLEWLDTQY	TRBV29-1	TRBJ2-3
ASSLPSLGTDTQY	TRBV27	TRBJ2-3
ASSVDEGYGYT	TRBV9	TRBJ1-2
ASSPTLANTEAF	TRBV14	TRBJ1-1
ATSRPTPMDEQF	TRBV15	TRBJ2-1
ASGTGGVTEAF	TRBV5-1	TRBJ1-1
ASSLREGPRDTQY	TRBV5-1	TRBJ2-3
SVPMFRGGETQY	TRBV29-1	TRBJ2-5
ASSLRGPPEAF	TRBV11-2	TRBJ1-1
SVSEWDRGYEQY	TRBV29-1	TRBJ2-7
ASSLSGTGWNIQY	TRBV27	TRBJ2-4
ATSRDGIYSSGNTIY	TRBV15	TRBJ1-3
ASSNYRTGPISPEAF	TRBV11-2	TRBJ1-1
ASSLVAGGPYEQY	TRBV27	TRBJ2-7
ASSVPNVAGTQY	TRBV9	TRBJ2-3
ASSDEGNEQF	TRBV2	TRBJ2-1
ASSQDLGELF	TRBV27	TRBJ2-2
SVDVGLPTDTQY	TRBV29-1	TRBJ2-3
AISEPREGWGEQY	TRBV10-3	TRBJ2-7
ASRPKYQETQY	TRBV7-9	TRBJ2-5
ASSLGSGRVYEQY	TRBV7-9	TRBJ2-7
ASSSTTGLAYNEQF	TRBV27	TRBJ2-1
ASSLFDSIHSGF	TRBV5-6	TRBJ2-1